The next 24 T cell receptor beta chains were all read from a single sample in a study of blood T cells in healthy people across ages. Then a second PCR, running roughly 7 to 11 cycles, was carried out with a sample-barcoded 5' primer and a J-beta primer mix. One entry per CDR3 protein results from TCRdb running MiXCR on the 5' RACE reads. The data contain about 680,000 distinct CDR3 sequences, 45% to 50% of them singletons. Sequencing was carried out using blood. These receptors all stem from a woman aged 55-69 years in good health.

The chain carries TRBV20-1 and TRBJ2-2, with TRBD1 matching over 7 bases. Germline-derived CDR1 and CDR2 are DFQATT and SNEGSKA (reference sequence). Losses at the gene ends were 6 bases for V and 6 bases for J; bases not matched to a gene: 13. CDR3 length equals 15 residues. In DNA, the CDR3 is TGCAGTGCCCCGACCGGGACAGAGATCTCCGGGGAGCTGTTTTTT. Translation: CSAPTGTEISGELFF.

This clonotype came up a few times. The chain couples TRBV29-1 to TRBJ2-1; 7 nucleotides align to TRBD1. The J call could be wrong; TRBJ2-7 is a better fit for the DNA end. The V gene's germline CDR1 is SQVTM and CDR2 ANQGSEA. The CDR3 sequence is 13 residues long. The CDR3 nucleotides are TGCAGCGGCCGGGACAGCACCTACAATGAGCAGTACTTC. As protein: CSGRDSTYNEQYF.

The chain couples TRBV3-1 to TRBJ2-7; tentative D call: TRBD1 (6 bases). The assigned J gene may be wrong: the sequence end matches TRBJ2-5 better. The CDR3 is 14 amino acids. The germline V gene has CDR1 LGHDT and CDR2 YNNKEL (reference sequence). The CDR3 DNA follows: TGTGCCAGCAGCCAAGAGAACAAAGGGGGGACCCAGTACTTC. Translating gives CASSQENKGGTQYF.

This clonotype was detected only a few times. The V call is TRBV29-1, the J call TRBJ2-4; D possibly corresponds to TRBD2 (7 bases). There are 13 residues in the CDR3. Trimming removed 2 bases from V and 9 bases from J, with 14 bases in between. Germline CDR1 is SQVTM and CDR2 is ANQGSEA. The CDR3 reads CSVERGGQSIQYF. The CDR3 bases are TGCAGCGTTGAAAGGGGGGGGCAAAGCATTCAGTACTTC.

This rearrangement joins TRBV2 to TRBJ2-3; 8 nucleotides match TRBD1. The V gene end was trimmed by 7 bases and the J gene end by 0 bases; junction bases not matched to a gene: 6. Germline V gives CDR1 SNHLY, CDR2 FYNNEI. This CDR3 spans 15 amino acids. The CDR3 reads CASTRQGTSTDTQYF. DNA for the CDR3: TGTGCCAGCACTCGACAGGGGACTAGCACAGATACGCAGTATTTT.

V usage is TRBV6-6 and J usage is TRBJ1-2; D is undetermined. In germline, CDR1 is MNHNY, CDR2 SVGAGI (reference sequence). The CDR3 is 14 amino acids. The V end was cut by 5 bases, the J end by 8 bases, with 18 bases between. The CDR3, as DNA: TGTGCCAGCAGTGACGAGGGAAAAGGAATCGGCTACACCTTC. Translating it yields CASSDEGKGIGYTF.

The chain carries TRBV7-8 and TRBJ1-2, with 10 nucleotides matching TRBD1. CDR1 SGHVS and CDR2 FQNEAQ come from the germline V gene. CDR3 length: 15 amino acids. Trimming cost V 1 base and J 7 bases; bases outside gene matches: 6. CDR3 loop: CASSLETGGPRGYTF. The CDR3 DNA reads TGTGCCAGCAGCTTAGAGACAGGGGGCCCCCGTGGCTACACCTTC.

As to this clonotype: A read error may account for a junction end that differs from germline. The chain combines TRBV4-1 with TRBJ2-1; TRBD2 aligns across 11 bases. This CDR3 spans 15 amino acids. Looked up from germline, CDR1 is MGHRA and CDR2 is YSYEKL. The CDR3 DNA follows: TGCGCTAGCAGCCAAGAGATTAGCGGGAGGGCCTTATTGTTCTTC. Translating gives CASSQEISGRALLFF.

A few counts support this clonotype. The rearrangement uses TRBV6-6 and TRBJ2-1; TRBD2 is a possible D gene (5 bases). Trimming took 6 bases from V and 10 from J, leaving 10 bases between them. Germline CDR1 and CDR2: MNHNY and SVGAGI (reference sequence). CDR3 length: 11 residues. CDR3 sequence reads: CASRVGEEQFF. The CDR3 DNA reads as TGTGCCAGCAGAGTGGGAGAGGAGCAGTTCTTC.

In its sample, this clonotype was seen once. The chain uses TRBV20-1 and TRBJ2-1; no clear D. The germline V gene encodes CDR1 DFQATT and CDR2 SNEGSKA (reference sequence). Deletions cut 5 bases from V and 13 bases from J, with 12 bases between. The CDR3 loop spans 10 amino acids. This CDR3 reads CSALEETQFF. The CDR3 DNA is TGCAGTGCTTTAGAGGAGACCCAGTTCTTC.

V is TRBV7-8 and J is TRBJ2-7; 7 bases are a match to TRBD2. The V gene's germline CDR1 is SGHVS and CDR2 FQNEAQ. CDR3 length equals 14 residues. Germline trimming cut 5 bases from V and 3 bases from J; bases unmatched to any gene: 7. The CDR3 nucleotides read TGTGCCAGCAGCGAGACTAGCAGTTACTACGAGCAGTACTTC. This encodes CASSETSSYYEQYF.

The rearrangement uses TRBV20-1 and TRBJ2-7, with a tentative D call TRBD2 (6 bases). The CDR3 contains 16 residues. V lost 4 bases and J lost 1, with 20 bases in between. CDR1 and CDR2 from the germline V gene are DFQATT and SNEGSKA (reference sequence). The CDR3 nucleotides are TGCAGTGCTATCCCCCTAGCGCACAAAGGGTCCTACGAGCAGTACTTC. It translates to CSAIPLAHKGSYEQYF.

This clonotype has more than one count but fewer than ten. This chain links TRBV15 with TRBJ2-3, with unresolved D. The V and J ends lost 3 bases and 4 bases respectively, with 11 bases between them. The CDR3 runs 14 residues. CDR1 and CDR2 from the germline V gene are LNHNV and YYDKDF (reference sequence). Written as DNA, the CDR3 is TGTGCCACCAGCAGGGGATTCCTCCCAGATACGCAGTATTTT. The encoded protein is CATSRGFLPDTQYF.

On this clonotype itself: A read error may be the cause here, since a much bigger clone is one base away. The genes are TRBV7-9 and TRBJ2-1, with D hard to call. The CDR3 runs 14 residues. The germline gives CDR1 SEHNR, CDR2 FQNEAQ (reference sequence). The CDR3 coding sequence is TGTGCCAGCAGCTTAGCGGTCTCCTACGATGAGCAGTTCTTC. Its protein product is CASSLAVSYDEQFF.

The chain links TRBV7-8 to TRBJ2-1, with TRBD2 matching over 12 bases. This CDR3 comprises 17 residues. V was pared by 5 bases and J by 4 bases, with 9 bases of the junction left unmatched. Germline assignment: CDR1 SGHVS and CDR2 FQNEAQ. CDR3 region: CASSPGGLAGKYNEQFF. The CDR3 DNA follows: TGTGCCAGCAGCCCCGGAGGACTAGCGGGAAAATACAATGAGCAGTTCTTC. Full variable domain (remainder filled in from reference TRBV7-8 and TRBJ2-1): GAGVSQSPRYKVAKRGQDVALRCDPISGHVSLFWYQQALGQGPEFLTYFQNEAQLDKSGLPSDRFFAERPEGSVSTLKIQRTQQEDSAVYLCASSPGGLAGKYNEQFFGPGTRLTVL.

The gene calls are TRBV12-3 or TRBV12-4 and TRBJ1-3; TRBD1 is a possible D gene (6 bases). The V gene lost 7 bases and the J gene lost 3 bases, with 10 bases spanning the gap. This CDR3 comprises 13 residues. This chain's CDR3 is CASTRGNGNTIYF. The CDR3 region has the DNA TGTGCCAGCACCAGGGGAAATGGAAACACCATATATTTT.

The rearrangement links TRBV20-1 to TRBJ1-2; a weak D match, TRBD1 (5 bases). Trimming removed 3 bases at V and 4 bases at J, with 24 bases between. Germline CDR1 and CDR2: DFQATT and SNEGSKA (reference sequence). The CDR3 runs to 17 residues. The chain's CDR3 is CSARGGGDQARGYGYTF. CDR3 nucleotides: TGCAGTGCTAGGGGTGGCGGGGACCAGGCGAGGGGCTATGGCTACACCTTC.

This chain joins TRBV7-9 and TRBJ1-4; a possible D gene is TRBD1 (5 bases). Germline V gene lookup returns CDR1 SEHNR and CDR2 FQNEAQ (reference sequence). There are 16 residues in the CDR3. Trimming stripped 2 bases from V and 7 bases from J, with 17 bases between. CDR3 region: CASSLSDSLISEKLFF. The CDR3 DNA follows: TGTGCCAGCAGCTTAAGCGACAGTTTAATAAGTGAAAAACTGTTTTTT.

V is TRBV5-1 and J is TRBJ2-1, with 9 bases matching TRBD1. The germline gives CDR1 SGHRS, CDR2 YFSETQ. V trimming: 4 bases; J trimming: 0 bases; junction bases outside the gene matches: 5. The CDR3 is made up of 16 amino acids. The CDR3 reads CASSRGQGGSYNEQFF. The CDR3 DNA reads TGCGCCAGCAGCCGGGGACAGGGTGGCTCCTACAATGAGCAGTTCTTC.

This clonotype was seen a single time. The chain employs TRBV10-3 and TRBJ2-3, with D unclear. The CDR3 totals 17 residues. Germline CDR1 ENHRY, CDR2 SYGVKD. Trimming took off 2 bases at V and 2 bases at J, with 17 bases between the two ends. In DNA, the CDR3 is TGTGCCATCAGTGAGGAGACGACCACAAAGGACACAGATACGCAGTATTTT. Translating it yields CAISEETTTKDTDTQYF.

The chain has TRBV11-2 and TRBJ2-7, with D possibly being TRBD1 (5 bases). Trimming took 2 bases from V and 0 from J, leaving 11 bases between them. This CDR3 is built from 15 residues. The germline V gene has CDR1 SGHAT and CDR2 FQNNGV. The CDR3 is CASSLTSDSSYEQYF. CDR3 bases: TGTGCCAGCAGCTTAACGAGTGACAGCTCCTACGAGCAGTACTTC.

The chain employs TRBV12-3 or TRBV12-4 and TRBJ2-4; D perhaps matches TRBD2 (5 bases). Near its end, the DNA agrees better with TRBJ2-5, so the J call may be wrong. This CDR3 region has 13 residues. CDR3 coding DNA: TGTGCCAGCAGTGTGGAGGTAGGGGAGACCCAGTACTTC. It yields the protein CASSVEVGETQYF.

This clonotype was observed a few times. The CDR3 nucleotides read TGTGCCAGCAGCACGGACAGTCGCCCTGGGGGGGTCCAAGAGACCCAGTACTTC. Its translation is CASSTDSRPGGVQETQYF. The chain couples TRBV11-1 to TRBJ2-5, with a tentative D call TRBD2 (7 bases). Trimming left V 5 bases short and J 1 base short, with 23 bases between. Germline CDR1 is SGHAT and CDR2 is FQDESV (reference sequence). The length of the CDR3 is 18 residues.

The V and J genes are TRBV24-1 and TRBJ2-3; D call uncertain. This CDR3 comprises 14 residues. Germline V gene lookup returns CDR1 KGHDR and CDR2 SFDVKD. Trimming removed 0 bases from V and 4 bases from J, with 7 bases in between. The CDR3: CATSDLESADTQYF. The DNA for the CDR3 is TGTGCCACCAGTGATTTGGAGTCGGCAGATACGCAGTATTTT.